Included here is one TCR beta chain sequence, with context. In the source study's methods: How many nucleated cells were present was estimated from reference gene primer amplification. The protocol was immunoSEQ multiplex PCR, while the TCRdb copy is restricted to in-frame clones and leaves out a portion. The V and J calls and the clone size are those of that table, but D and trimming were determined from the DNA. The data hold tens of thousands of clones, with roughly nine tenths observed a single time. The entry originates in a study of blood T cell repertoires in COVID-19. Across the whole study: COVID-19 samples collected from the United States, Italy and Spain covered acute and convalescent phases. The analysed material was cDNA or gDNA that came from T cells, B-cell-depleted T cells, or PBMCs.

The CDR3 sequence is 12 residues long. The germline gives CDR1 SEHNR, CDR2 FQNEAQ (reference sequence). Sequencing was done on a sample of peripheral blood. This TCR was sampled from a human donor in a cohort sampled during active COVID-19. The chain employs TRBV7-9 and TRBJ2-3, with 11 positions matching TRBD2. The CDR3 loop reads CASGRDSDTQYF. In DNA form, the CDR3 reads TGTGCTAGCGGGAGGGACTCAGATACGCAGTATTTT.